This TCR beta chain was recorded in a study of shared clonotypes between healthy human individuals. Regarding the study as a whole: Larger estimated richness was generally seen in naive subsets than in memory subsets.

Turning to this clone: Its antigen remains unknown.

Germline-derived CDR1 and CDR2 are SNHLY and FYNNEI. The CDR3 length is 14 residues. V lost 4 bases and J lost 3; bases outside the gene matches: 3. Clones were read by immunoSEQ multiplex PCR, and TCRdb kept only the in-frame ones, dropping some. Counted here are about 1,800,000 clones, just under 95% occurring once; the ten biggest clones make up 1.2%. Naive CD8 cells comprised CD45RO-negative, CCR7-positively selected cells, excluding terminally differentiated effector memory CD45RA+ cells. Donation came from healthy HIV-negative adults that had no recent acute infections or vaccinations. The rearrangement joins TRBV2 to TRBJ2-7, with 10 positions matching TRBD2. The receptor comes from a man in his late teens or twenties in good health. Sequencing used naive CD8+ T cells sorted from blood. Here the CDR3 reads CASSGPSGSYEQYF. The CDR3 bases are TGTGCCAGCAGTGGACCTAGCGGGAGCTACGAGCAGTACTTC. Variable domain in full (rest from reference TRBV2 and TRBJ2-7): EPEVTQTPSHQVTQMGQEVILRCVPISNHLYFYWYRQILGQKVEFLVSFYNNEISEKSEIFDDQFSVERPDGSNFTLKIRSTKLEDSAMYFCASSGPSGSYEQYFGPGTRLTVT.